The rows below give T cell receptor beta chains drawn from one sample of a study of blood T cells in healthy people across ages. TCRdb independently ran MiXCR on the 5' RACE reads; one entry per CDR3 protein. The sample includes some 700,000 distinct CDR3 sequences, 22% of them seen just once. Sequenced sample: blood. The receptors originated from a man in his sixties or seventies in good health. The CDR3 runs from the conserved cysteine through the conserved F or W. The order of the fields is J gene, clone size, D gene, V gene, CDR3 protein, CDR3 DNA. The D gene is left open where the match is weak. Rows may omit the clone size; those that give it use once, few, many or a size class.

>TRBJ2-3|-|-|TRBV7-2
CASSLSPLTYSSTDTQYF
TGTGCCAGCAGCTTAAGCCCTCTTACTTACTCTAGCACAGATACGCAGTATTTT
>TRBJ2-5|-|TRBD1|TRBV6-1
CASSEWGTGILQYF
TGTGCCAGCAGTGAATGGGGGACAGGGATTTTGCAGTACTTC
>TRBJ2-1|-|TRBD1|TRBV10-3
CAIRDRVTDEQFF
TGTGCCATCCGGGACAGGGTGACCGATGAGCAGTTCTTC
>TRBJ1-2|many|-|TRBV7-8
CASSLVLNYGYTF
TGTGCCAGCAGCTTAGTGCTTAACTATGGCTACACCTTC
>TRBJ2-7|-|-|TRBV28
CASNTPGVTYEQYF
TGTGCCAGTAATACTCCGGGGGTCACCTACGAGCAGTACTTC
>TRBJ1-5|few|TRBD1|TRBV20-1
CSARKSGGIWAQHF
TGCAGTGCTAGAAAGTCAGGGGGAATATGGGCCCAGCATTTT
>TRBJ1-5|-|TRBD1|TRBV6-6
CASSAQGAGGQPQHF
TGTGCCAGCAGTGCTCAGGGGGCCGGTGGGCAGCCCCAGCATTTT
>TRBJ2-5|-|TRBD1|TRBV4-1
CASSQPGQRKETQYF
TGCGCCAGCAGCCAACCGGGACAGCGCAAAGAGACCCAGTACTTC
>TRBJ2-1|-|TRBD1|TRBV24-1
CATSDFDRGRIGEQFF
TGTGCCACCAGTGATTTTGACAGGGGGCGGATTGGTGAGCAGTTCTTC
>TRBJ2-2|few|TRBD1|TRBV5-1
CASSSQGAHTGELFF
TGCGCCAGCAGCTCACAGGGGGCGCACACCGGGGAGCTGTTTTTT
>TRBJ2-5|-|-|TRBV20-1
CSARAPYIQETQYF
TGCAGTGCTAGAGCTCCATACATTCAAGAGACCCAGTACTTC
>TRBJ2-5|many|-|TRBV3-1
CASSNLQETQYF
TGTGCCAGCAGCAATCTGCAAGAGACCCAGTACTTC
>TRBJ2-1|few|-|TRBV18
CASSPQTGPMNEQFF
TGTGCCAGCTCACCGCAAACCGGCCCCATGAATGAGCAGTTCTTC
>TRBJ2-2|few|TRBD2|TRBV12-3/TRBV12-4
CASSLGSTSAGELFF
TGTGCCAGCAGTTTAGGAAGTACTAGCGCCGGGGAGCTGTTTTTT
>TRBJ2-5|few|-|TRBV29-1
CSVAMETQYF
TGCAGCGTTGCGATGGAGACCCAGTACTTC
>TRBJ1-5|few|-|TRBV29-1
CSVVQDSNQPQHF
TGCAGCGTTGTACAGGATAGCAATCAGCCCCAGCATTTT
>TRBJ2-5|-|TRBD2|TRBV10-3
CAISTSGGQETQYF
TGTGCCATCAGTACTAGCGGGGGACAAGAGACCCAGTACTTC
>TRBJ1-5|-|-|TRBV9
CASSVGGQMGQPQHF
TGTGCCAGCAGCGTCGGGGGGCAAATGGGTCAGCCCCAGCATTTT
>TRBJ2-2|few|-|TRBV6-6
CASKTTGELFF
TGTGCCAGCAAAACCACCGGGGAGCTGTTTTTT
>TRBJ2-7|-|-|TRBV3-1
CASSHNPSYEQYF
TGTGCCAGCAGCCATAACCCTTCCTACGAGCAGTACTTC
>TRBJ2-3|-|-|TRBV29-1
CSVELSFTDTQYF
TGCAGCGTTGAACTCAGTTTCACAGATACGCAGTATTTT
>TRBJ2-7|few|-|TRBV3-1
CASSHGWGKETRYEQYF
TGTGCCAGCAGCCACGGATGGGGGAAGGAAACCCGCTACGAGCAGTACTTC
>TRBJ1-1|-|-|TRBV20-1
CSARAAGNTEAFF
TGCAGTGCTAGAGCTGCAGGGAACACTGAAGCTTTCTTT
>TRBJ2-6|few|-|TRBV7-9
CASSKRGTGANVLTF
TGTGCCAGCAGCAAAAGGGGTACTGGGGCCAACGTCCTGACTTTC
>TRBJ1-5|-|TRBD1|TRBV6-5
CASRKTGGDQPQHF
TGTGCCAGCAGAAAGACAGGGGGGGACCAGCCCCAGCATTTT
>TRBJ2-3|-|-|TRBV6-5
CASTGGASTDTQYF
TGTGCCAGCACCGGCGGGGCGAGCACAGATACGCAGTATTTT
>TRBJ2-3|-|TRBD2|TRBV5-1
CASSWGTSGATSTDTQYF
TGCGCCAGCAGCTGGGGGACTAGCGGGGCTACCAGCACAGATACGCAGTATTTT
>TRBJ2-1|-|-|TRBV5-6
CASSSVSPSYNEQFF
TGTGCCAGCAGCTCCGTCTCTCCCTCCTACAATGAGCAGTTCTTC
>TRBJ2-7|few|-|TRBV18
CASSLRTASYEQYF
TGTGCCAGCTCACTTAGGACAGCCTCCTACGAGCAGTACTTC
>TRBJ1-2|once|-|TRBV6-5
CASSYTPGGYGYTF
TGTGCCAGCAGTTACACCCCCGGAGGCTATGGCTACACCTTC
>TRBJ2-7|few|TRBD1|TRBV27
CASSLRVGGGQGSYEQYF
TGTGCCAGCAGTTTAAGAGTTGGAGGGGGACAGGGATCCTACGAGCAGTACTTC
>TRBJ1-2|few|TRBD1|TRBV10-3
CAISQTGPFYGYTF
TGTGCCATCAGCCAGACAGGGCCTTTCTATGGCTACACCTTC
>TRBJ2-3|-|-|TRBV12-3/TRBV12-4
CASSLWGFTDTQYF
TGTGCCAGCAGTTTATGGGGATTCACAGATACGCAGTATTTT
>TRBJ1-2|-|TRBD1|TRBV7-9
CASSSTGQGANGYTF
TGTGCCAGCAGCTCCACCGGACAGGGGGCAAATGGCTACACCTTC
>TRBJ1-1|few|TRBD1|TRBV5-1
CASSFSGTGGTEAFF
TGCGCCAGCAGCTTTTCCGGGACAGGCGGCACTGAAGCTTTCTTT
>TRBJ2-1|few|-|TRBV20-1
CSAREDSHEQFF
TGCAGTGCTAGAGAGGATAGCCATGAGCAGTTCTTC
>TRBJ1-5|-|-|TRBV7-9
CASSREGPSQPQHF
TGTGCCAGCAGCCGGGAAGGTCCCAGTCAGCCCCAGCATTTT
>TRBJ2-1|-|-|TRBV12-3/TRBV12-4
CASRLANYNGQFF
TGTGCCAGCCGGTTGGCCAACTACAATGGGCAGTTCTTC
>TRBJ2-7|few|-|TRBV10-3
CAISGGTVYEQYF
TGTGCCATCAGTGGGGGAACAGTCTACGAGCAGTACTTC
>TRBJ1-2|-|-|TRBV28
CASRTGSGYTF
TGTGCCAGCAGAACAGGGAGTGGCTACACCTTC
>TRBJ2-7|-|-|TRBV6-6
CASSYSNGVDEQYF
TGTGCCAGCAGTTACTCGAATGGTGTAGACGAGCAGTACTTC
>TRBJ1-2|-|TRBD1|TRBV29-1
CSVLYGTGGYGYTF
TGCAGCGTTCTTTACGGGACAGGGGGCTACGGCTACACCTTC
>TRBJ1-2|few|-|TRBV14
CASSQGPGTAGYGYTF
TGTGCCAGCAGCCAGGGACCCGGGACGGCCGGCTATGGCTACACCTTC
>TRBJ1-2|-|TRBD1|TRBV2
CASSSQGITNYGYTF
TGTGCCAGCAGTTCACAGGGGATAACTAACTATGGCTACACCTTC
>TRBJ1-1|-|-|TRBV6-7
CASSPPPWEEAFF
TGTGCCAGCAGTCCCCCCCCATGGGAGGAAGCTTTCTTT
>TRBJ2-3|-|TRBD2|TRBV7-9
CASSSQLAGSTDTQYF
TGTGCCAGCAGCTCCCAACTAGCGGGCAGCACAGATACGCAGTATTTT
>TRBJ2-3|few|-|TRBV11-2
CASSERPGAPTDTQYF
TGTGCCAGCAGCGAGCGTCCAGGGGCGCCCACAGATACGCAGTATTTT
>TRBJ2-3|-|TRBD1|TRBV7-6
CASSETGYTQYF
TGTGCCAGCAGCGAGACAGGGTATACGCAGTATTTT
>TRBJ2-1|-|TRBD1|TRBV4-1
CASSQGLRQGRYEQFF
TGCGCCAGCAGCCAAGGTCTGAGACAGGGGCGGTATGAGCAGTTCTTC
>TRBJ2-1|-|-|TRBV6-5
CASSYISGLNNEQFF
TGTGCCAGCAGTTACATATCCGGGCTCAACAATGAGCAGTTCTTC
>TRBJ2-5|-|-|TRBV7-2
CASSDWGAGETQYF
TGTGCCAGCAGCGATTGGGGGGCAGGGGAGACCCAGTACTTC
>TRBJ1-2|few|TRBD1|TRBV10-3
CAISEETGWVYDYTF
TGTGCCATCAGTGAGGAGACAGGGTGGGTCTATGACTACACCTTC
>TRBJ2-3|-|-|TRBV7-2
CASSLGIYTDTQYF
TGTGCCAGCAGCTTAGGCATTTACACAGATACGCAGTATTTT